The 19 T cell receptor beta chains reported below all come from one sample, sequenced in a study of blood T cell repertoires in COVID-19. Measured with immunoSEQ multiplex PCR; TCRdb has only the in-frame clones, and not every one. Seen here are around 200,000 clones, roughly nine tenths observed once, and the top ten hold less than 25%. The material sequenced was peripheral blood. The receptor set was obtained from a man in his 70s with active or convalescent COVID-19.

J is TRBJ1-2 and V is TRBV5-4; 9 bases match TRBD1. With 1 base clipped from V and 5 bases from J, the junction kept 3 bases outside the gene matches. The germline gives CDR1 SGHNT, CDR2 YYREEE (reference sequence). The CDR3 length is 14 residues. This chain's CDR3 is CASSLYRGHYGYTF. The CDR3 coding sequence is TGTGCCAGCAGCTTGTACAGGGGGCATTATGGCTACACCTTC.

The chain's CDR3 is CASSERGPGQLRTKAFF. CDR3 DNA sequence: TGTGCCAGCAGTGAAAGGGGGCCGGGACAGCTTAGAACCAAGGCTTTCTTT. The chain has TRBV6-1 and TRBJ1-1; 7 nucleotides line up with TRBD1. The ends lost 2 bases at V and 11 bases at J; junction bases unmatched: 20. Germline V CDR1 and CDR2: MNHNS, SASEGT. The CDR3 contains 17 residues.

The rearrangement joins TRBV28 to TRBJ1-2, with D possibly being TRBD1 (5 bases). This CDR3 contains 14 residues. CDR1 MDHEN and CDR2 SYDVKM come from the germline V gene. Trimming took 5 bases from V and 9 from J, leaving 19 bases between them. CDR3 sequence (DNA): TGTGCCAGCAGTATGACCTTTTGGCAGGGAAGCTACACCTTC. It is translated as CASSMTFWQGSYTF.

The chain employs TRBV2 and TRBJ1-6, with a possible D match to TRBD1 (6 bases). Per the germline V gene, CDR1 is SNHLY and CDR2 is FYNNEI. Trimming took 7 bases from V and 7 from J, leaving 11 bases between them. There are 13 residues in the CDR3. The CDR3 DNA follows: TGTGCCAGCAAGGGGGAGGGCAATTCACCCCTCCACTTT. Protein product: CASKGEGNSPLHF.

The V call is TRBV19, the J call TRBJ1-3; D call uncertain. V was cut by 5 bases and J by 0 bases, with 11 bases left in between. Looked up from germline, CDR1 is LNHDA and CDR2 is SQIVND (reference sequence). The CDR3 totals 15 residues. The CDR3 nucleotides are TGTGCCAGTAGTTTGACTGATTACTCTGGAAACACCATATATTTT. It codes for CASSLTDYSGNTIYF.

In DNA, the CDR3 is TGTGCCAGCAGCTTAGGCAGGCCAGAGGGTAATGAAAAACTGTTTTTT. Protein product: CASSLGRPEGNEKLFF. The rearrangement uses TRBV7-2 and TRBJ1-4; D is unresolved. The length of the CDR3 is 16 residues. Germline V lookup: CDR1 SGHTA, CDR2 FQGNSA. The ends were cut back, 1 base at V and 4 bases at J, with 13 bases in the middle.

The chain recombines TRBV6-5 with TRBJ1-5; maybe TRBD1 (6 bases). The germline V gene has CDR1 MNHEY and CDR2 SVGAGI. The ends were cut back, 6 bases at V and 4 bases at J, with 13 bases in the middle. There are 14 residues in the CDR3. The CDR3 is CASRGGGWNQPQHF. The DNA of the CDR3 is TGTGCCAGCAGGGGAGGGGGGTGGAATCAGCCCCAGCATTTT.

The J gene is TRBJ1-2, the V gene TRBV6-4; tentative D call: TRBD1 (5 bases). Germline assignment: CDR1 MRHNA and CDR2 SNTAGT. The CDR3 extends over 15 amino acids. With 6 bases removed from V and 0 bases from J, the gap between germline ends came to 14 bases. The CDR3 sequence is CASREGPNANYGYTF. In DNA, the CDR3 is TGTGCCAGCAGGGAGGGGCCGAATGCTAACTATGGCTACACCTTC.

The genes are TRBV10-2 and TRBJ1-4; a possible D gene is TRBD1 (5 bases). Per the germline V gene, CDR1 is WSHSY and CDR2 is SAAADI. The CDR3 loop spans 14 amino acids. The ends were cut back, 8 bases at V and 1 base at J, with 11 bases in the middle. The CDR3 loop is CASAMQGTNEKLFF. CDR3 in DNA: TGCGCCAGCGCGATGCAGGGAACTAATGAAAAACTGTTTTTT.

V is TRBV4-3 and J is TRBJ1-1; possibly TRBD1 for D (6 bases). Trimming pared 3 bases from V and 3 bases from J, leaving 14 bases between. The CDR3 is 15 amino acids. Germline V gene sequence: CDR1 LGHNA, CDR2 YSLEER. CDR3 in amino acids: CASSQTRGSYTEAFF. CDR3 bases: TGCGCCAGCAGCCAGACCAGGGGATCGTACACTGAAGCTTTCTTT.

V gene TRBV25-1 combines with J gene TRBJ1-1; D is undetermined. Germline lookup yields CDR1 MGHDK and CDR2 SYGVNS. The V gene lost 10 bases and the J gene lost 4 bases, with 22 bases spanning the gap. The CDR3 has 15 residues. The CDR3 is CATQFLGRGGTEAFF. The CDR3 coding sequence is TGTGCCACCCAGTTCCTGGGCCGGGGAGGCACTGAAGCTTTCTTT.

The V gene is TRBV15, the J gene TRBJ1-4, with D unclear. Trimming took off 0 bases at V and 7 bases at J, with 21 bases between the two ends. Germline CDR1 and CDR2: LNHNV and YYDKDF (reference sequence). The CDR3 length is 18 residues. This CDR3 reads CATSRDSLGSPMGEKLFF. The CDR3 DNA follows: TGTGCCACCAGCAGAGATAGTTTGGGCAGCCCAATGGGTGAAAAACTGTTTTTT.

V gene TRBV30 combines with J gene TRBJ2-2; D is perhaps TRBD2 (7 bases). In germline, CDR1 is GTSNPN, CDR2 SVGIG (reference sequence). Trimming shortened V by 7 bases and J by 0 bases, and 9 bases separated the two germline ends. CDR3 length: 13 residues. The CDR3 protein is CAYGGPNTGELFF. Written as DNA, the CDR3 is TGTGCCTACGGGGGGCCGAACACCGGGGAGCTGTTTTTT.

The genes are TRBV10-3 and TRBJ1-2; D not certain. From germline, CDR1 is ENHRY and CDR2 SYGVKD. The V end lost 10 bases, the J end lost 1 base, and 10 bases lay between the germline ends. The CDR3 is 12 amino acids. Here the CDR3 reads CATQAVNYGYTF. CDR3 nucleotide sequence: TGTGCCACGCAAGCGGTTAACTATGGCTACACCTTC.

The chain combines TRBV15 with TRBJ2-7; 12 bases fit TRBD2. The V segment lost 3 bases and the J segment 4 bases; nucleotides outside the gene matches: 10. Germline assignment: CDR1 LNHNV and CDR2 YYDKDF (reference sequence). This CDR3 has 17 amino acids. CDR3 protein: CATSRGLEGTSGYEQYF. CDR3 nucleotide sequence: TGTGCCACCAGCAGGGGACTAGAAGGGACTAGCGGGTACGAGCAGTACTTC.

The DNA of the CDR3 is TGTGCCAGCAGTTCGGGACAGGGGTATGGCTACACCTTC. This sequence encodes CASSSGQGYGYTF. The J gene is TRBJ1-2, the V gene TRBV28, with 10 bases that match TRBD1. The CDR3 contains 13 residues. Germline CDR1 is MDHEN and CDR2 is SYDVKM. The V and J ends lost 4 bases and 5 bases, in that order; junction bases with no gene match: 1.

The rearrangement uses TRBV29-1 and TRBJ2-2; 7 bases match TRBD1. This CDR3 contains 17 residues. From germline, CDR1 is SQVTM and CDR2 ANQGSEA. V gave up 7 bases and J gave up 3 bases; unmatched junction bases: 17. The CDR3 region has the DNA TGCAGCGCCCTCCCCTATTTGACAGGGTCGGACACCGGGGAGCTGTTTTTT. It specifies CSALPYLTGSDTGELFF.

The chain carries TRBV11-3 and TRBJ2-2; 7 bases line up with TRBD2. The length of the CDR3 is 15 residues. J lost 2 bases, V lost 6 bases, and 6 bases had no gene match. From germline, CDR1 is SGHNT and CDR2 YENEEA. CDR3 nucleotides: TGTGCCAGCAGAAGCGGGACGGAAAACACCGGGGAGCTGTTTTTT. Protein sequence: CASRSGTENTGELFF.

The V gene is TRBV2, the J gene TRBJ1-1, with TRBD1 matching over 7 bases. Germline-derived CDR1 and CDR2 are SNHLY and FYNNEI. The J segment lost 3 bases and the V segment lost 7 bases, leaving 20 bases of the junction unmatched. The length of the CDR3 is 18 residues. For the CDR3, the DNA is TGTGCCAGCACAGAGGGGAGGAAGGGGGCGGCTTCGCACACTGAAGCTTTCTTT. Translating it yields CASTEGRKGAASHTEAFF.